Listed below are T cell receptor beta chains from one sample, sequenced in a study of blood T cell repertoires in COVID-19. TCRdb keeps only in-frame clones here, not all; method: immunoSEQ multiplex PCR. The sample contains 100,000 to 150,000 clones, roughly 79% of which appear only once. The specimen sequenced was peripheral blood. The receptor source for this set is a human donor in a cohort sampled during active COVID-19. CDR3s leave out the opening cysteine and the closing phenylalanine or tryptophan.

14,TRBJ2-5,TRBV7-2,ASSSRGDRGKETQY
12,TRBJ1-1,TRBV16,ASSPAGRGTEAF
13,TRBJ1-4,TRBV7-2,ASSFLQGGNEKLF
12,TRBJ2-1,TRBV3-1/TRBV3-2,ASSFGLARYEQF
11,TRBJ2-1,TRBV10-1,ASSDPRDSEQF
12,TRBJ2-7,TRBV19,ASSSLAGPYEQY
13,TRBJ1-1,TRBV5-1,ASSPPGGQGTEAF
13,TRBJ2-1,TRBV29-1,SVEDLAGGSNEQF
13,TRBJ2-2,TRBV6-2/TRBV6-3,ASSYLQPNTGELF
14,TRBJ2-1,TRBV5-1,ASSLWAGAGENEQF
13,TRBJ2-7,TRBV5-4,ASSQIETGGYEQY
13,TRBJ1-6,TRBV7-2,ASSLTPGNNSPLH
11,TRBJ1-3,TRBV12-5,ASPAGAGNTIY
12,TRBJ1-4,TRBV5-1,ASSLAATNEKLF
13,TRBJ1-2,TRBV4-2,ASSQEARGPYGYT
13,TRBJ2-1,TRBV4-1,ASSKQVNSYNEQF
13,TRBJ2-3,TRBV2,ASLKLGIGADTQY
16,TRBJ2-3,TRBV4-2,ASSQLPGLAGRTDTQY
12,TRBJ1-2,TRBV3-1/TRBV3-2,ASSDETGSYGYT
16,TRBJ2-3,TRBV25-1,ASSPLGIQVEGTDTQY